This is a list of T cell receptor beta chains from one sample in a study of neurological immune-mediated disorders. TCRdb re-called the 5' RACE reads through MiXCR, storing one row per CDR3 protein. The table records under 85,000 distinct CDR3 sequences, 11% to 15% of them present only once. The material sequenced was PBMCs. These receptors originate from a woman aged 45 to 65 in good health. The CDR3 runs from the conserved cysteine through the conserved F or W. The D gene is left open where the match is weak. The size field is filled for only some rows; it gives once, few, many or a size class.

clone_size: many; d_call: .; v_call: TRBV20-1; cdr3_length: 14; j_call: TRBJ1-1; cdr3_aa: CSARDRNLNTEAFF; cdr3_nt: TGCAGTGCTAGAGATCGGAACTTGAACACTGAAGCTTTCTTT
clone_size: many; d_call: .; v_call: TRBV5-1; cdr3_length: 14; j_call: TRBJ2-3; cdr3_aa: CASSFKQGGDTQYF; cdr3_nt: TGCGCCAGCAGCTTCAAACAGGGAGGGGATACGCAGTATTTT
clone_size: many; d_call: .; v_call: TRBV5-1; cdr3_length: 11; j_call: TRBJ2-7; cdr3_aa: CASSLAYEQYF; cdr3_nt: TGCGCCAGCAGCTTGGCCTACGAGCAGTACTTC
clone_size: once; d_call: TRBD2; v_call: TRBV20-1; cdr3_length: 15; j_call: TRBJ2-1; cdr3_aa: CSATPGLAIPNEQFF; cdr3_nt: TGCAGTGCTACACCGGGACTAGCGATCCCAAATGAGCAGTTCTTC
clone_size: .; d_call: .; v_call: TRBV5-1; cdr3_length: 15; j_call: TRBJ2-3; cdr3_aa: CASSSGHPATYTQSF; cdr3_nt: TGCGCCAGCAGCTCGGGACACCCCGCCACATATACGCAGTCTTTT
clone_size: many; d_call: .; v_call: TRBV5-1; cdr3_length: 13; j_call: TRBJ1-3; cdr3_aa: CASSLGLGNTIYF; cdr3_nt: TGCGCCAGCAGCTTGGGTCTTGGAAACACCATATATTTT
clone_size: once; d_call: .; v_call: TRBV12-3/TRBV12-4; cdr3_length: 15; j_call: TRBJ1-2; cdr3_aa: CASSLELARGYGYTF; cdr3_nt: TGTGCCAGCAGTTTAGAGTTGGCAAGGGGCTATGGCTACACCTTC
clone_size: many; d_call: TRBD1; v_call: TRBV28; cdr3_length: 17; j_call: TRBJ2-7; cdr3_aa: CASSFLPGAGGTYEQYF; cdr3_nt: TGTGCCAGCAGTTTTTTGCCCGGGGCAGGGGGAACCTACGAGCAGTACTTC
clone_size: many; d_call: .; v_call: TRBV12-3/TRBV12-4; cdr3_length: 14; j_call: TRBJ2-7; cdr3_aa: CASSRRTFTYEQYF; cdr3_nt: TGTGCCAGCAGCCGCAGGACCTTCACCTACGAGCAGTACTTC
clone_size: many; d_call: .; v_call: TRBV5-1; cdr3_length: 15; j_call: TRBJ2-6; cdr3_aa: CASSSNPTGANVLTF; cdr3_nt: TGCGCCAGCAGCTCCAACCCGACTGGGGCCAACGTCCTGACTTTC
clone_size: many; d_call: .; v_call: TRBV5-6; cdr3_length: 14; j_call: TRBJ2-2; cdr3_aa: CASRVGSISGELFF; cdr3_nt: TGTGCCAGCAGAGTGGGGTCTATATCCGGGGAGCTGTTTTTT
clone_size: many; d_call: .; v_call: TRBV5-1; cdr3_length: 16; j_call: TRBJ2-2; cdr3_aa: CASSLGPEGSTGELFF; cdr3_nt: TGCGCCAGCAGCCTTGGTCCTGAGGGGTCCACCGGGGAGCTGTTTTTT
clone_size: many; d_call: .; v_call: TRBV7-9; cdr3_length: 15; j_call: TRBJ2-3; cdr3_aa: CASSLTYSGSDTQYF; cdr3_nt: TGTGCCAGCAGCCTGACTTACAGTGGATCGGATACGCAGTATTTT
clone_size: few; d_call: .; v_call: TRBV7-6; cdr3_length: 13; j_call: TRBJ1-5; cdr3_aa: CASSLTTGQPQHF; cdr3_nt: TGTGCCAGCAGCTTGACTACTGGACAGCCCCAGCATTTT